The next 32 T cell receptor beta chains were all read from a single sample in a study of blood T cell repertoires in COVID-19 (dated by TCRdb to 2018 to 2021). The method was the immunoSEQ multiplex PCR assay. TCRdb stores this immuneACCESS table with in-frame sequences only. Part of the clones is absent; in the studies checked, under half of the shortfall reflects unresolved V genes, and no reason is known for the rest. The sample records more than 150,000 clones, 85% to 95% of which are singletons. The ten largest clones represent approximately 0.5% of the sample. Material for sequencing was peripheral blood. The receptors were sampled from a man aged 50 to 59 with acute or convalescent COVID-19.

This chain links TRBV11-2 with TRBJ2-1, with a weak D call TRBD2 (5 bases). Per germline, CDR1 SGHAT and CDR2 FQNNGV. The CDR3 covers 14 residues. V lost 4 bases and J lost 7, with 14 bases in between. The CDR3 is CASSSMRTYNEQFF. CDR3 nucleotides: TGTGCCAGCAGCTCCATGCGGACTTATAATGAGCAGTTCTTC.

The V gene is TRBV5-4, the J gene TRBJ2-3; 8 positions match TRBD2. The germline V gene encodes CDR1 SGHNT and CDR2 YYREEE (reference sequence). This CDR3 contains 15 residues. Trimming cost V 4 bases and J 6 bases; bases outside gene matches: 10. DNA of the CDR3: TGTGCCAGCAGCCGTATCAGCGGGAGAGAGGATACGCAGTATTTT. Residues: CASSRISGREDTQYF.

The rearrangement joins TRBV19 to TRBJ2-7; perhaps TRBD2 as D (5 bases). The length of the CDR3 is 16 residues. Germline V gene data show CDR1 as LNHDA and CDR2 as SQIVND (reference sequence). Trimming left V 5 bases short and J 3 bases short, with 20 bases between. The CDR3: CASSADVSDGLYEQYV. In DNA form, the CDR3 reads TGTGCCAGTAGTGCCGACGTCTCGGACGGACTCTACGAGCAGTACGTC.

V gene TRBV6-2 or TRBV6-3 combines with J gene TRBJ1-4, with D unclear. Germline CDR1 reads MNHEY; CDR2 reads SVGEGT. This CDR3 region has 15 residues. Trimming shortened V by 5 bases and J by 0 bases, and 10 bases separated the two germline ends. Here the CDR3 reads CASSPGVATNEKLFF. The CDR3 nucleotides read TGTGCCAGCAGTCCGGGAGTTGCAACTAATGAAAAACTGTTTTTT.

This sequence joins TRBV19 and TRBJ1-1, with D possibly being TRBD1 (5 bases). V shed 6 bases and J shed 2 bases, with 19 bases lying between them. CDR3 length: 16 amino acids. Germline-derived CDR1 and CDR2 are LNHDA and SQIVND (reference sequence). In DNA form, the CDR3 reads TGTGCCAGTAGCCTACGGTTGGGCAGGGTTAACACTGAAGCTTTCTTT. Residues: CASSLRLGRVNTEAFF. The complete variable domain, with remaining parts taken from reference TRBV19 and TRBJ1-1, reads DGGITQSPKYLFRKEGQNVTLSCEQNLNHDAMYWYRQDPGQGLRLIYYSQIVNDFQKGDIAEGYSVSREKKESFPLTVTSAQKNPTAFYLCASSLRLGRVNTEAFFGQGTRLTVV.

The gene calls are TRBV7-2 and TRBJ2-7; the D gene is possibly TRBD2 (6 bases). The CDR3 is 15 amino acids. Germline CDR1 SGHTA, CDR2 FQGNSA. V dropped 5 bases and J dropped 3 bases, with 17 bases sitting between them. CDR3 sequence (DNA): TGTGCCAGCAGCGTCGGACCCGGAGGGTACTACGAGCAGTACTTC. Its protein is CASSVGPGGYYEQYF.

The chain uses TRBV28 and TRBJ2-6; D is uncertain. Looked up from germline, CDR1 is MDHEN and CDR2 is SYDVKM. V shed 5 bases and J shed 0 bases, with 8 bases lying between them. The CDR3 sequence is 15 residues long. In DNA, the CDR3 is TGTGCCAGCAGTCCGTTCAGCTCTGGGGCCAACGTCCTGACTTTC. Translation: CASSPFSSGANVLTF. The full variable domain, with the rest looked up from reference TRBV28 and TRBJ2-6, is DVKVTQSSRYLVKRTGEKVFLECVQDMDHENMFWYRQDPGLGLRLIYFSYDVKMKEKGDIPEGYSVSREKKERFSLILESASTNQTSMYLCASSPFSSGANVLTFGAGSRLTVL.

This clone has only one observation. The CDR3: CASRGQQNSNQPQHF. The CDR3 DNA reads as TGTGCCAGTAGGGGACAGCAAAATAGCAATCAGCCCCAGCATTTT. This chain connects TRBV19 to TRBJ1-5; 7 bases line up with TRBD1. The CDR3 sequence is 15 residues long. From germline, CDR1 is LNHDA and CDR2 SQIVND (reference sequence). After removal of 6 bases from V and 0 bases from J, the junction contained 5 bases not matched to a gene. Full variable domain (outside the CDR3, taken from reference TRBV19 and TRBJ1-5): DGGITQSPKYLFRKEGQNVTLSCEQNLNHDAMYWYRQDPGQGLRLIYYSQIVNDFQKGDIAEGYSVSREKKESFPLTVTSAQKNPTAFYLCASRGQQNSNQPQHFGDGTRLSIL.

The chain recombines TRBV28 with TRBJ1-5; D might be TRBD1 (5 bases). This CDR3 is 18 amino acids long. Trimming took 5 bases from V and 6 from J, leaving 26 bases between them. Germline V gives CDR1 MDHEN, CDR2 SYDVKM. CDR3 sequence: CASSPIAGRPGGSQPQHF. DNA for the CDR3: TGTGCCAGCAGTCCCATAGCAGGGCGCCCTGGAGGGAGTCAGCCCCAGCATTTT.

The V and J genes are TRBV5-4 and TRBJ2-3, with D possibly TRBD2 on 6 matching bases. The CDR3 length is 13 residues. The germline V and J ends were trimmed by 4 bases and 10 bases, with 16 bases remaining between them. Germline-derived CDR1 and CDR2 are SGHNT and YYREEE (reference sequence). CDR3 DNA sequence: TGTGCCAGCAGCACCGGGCCCGGAGGGGCGCAGTATTTT. It specifies CASSTGPGGAQYF.

The chain uses TRBV29-1 and TRBJ2-7, with 7 bases aligning to TRBD1. After removal of 7 bases from V and 3 bases from J, the junction contained 9 bases not matched to a gene. Germline-derived CDR1 and CDR2 are SQVTM and ANQGSEA. The CDR3 extends over 13 amino acids. CDR3 DNA: TGCAGCGCCGGCCGGGACAGAGACTACGAGCAGTACTTC. Its protein product is CSAGRDRDYEQYF.

This clone was detected only once. The genes are TRBV28 and TRBJ1-5; 9 bases align to TRBD1. The CDR3 sequence is 16 residues long. The V and J ends lost 5 bases and 6 bases, in that order; junction bases with no gene match: 11. CDR1 and CDR2 from the germline V gene are MDHEN and SYDVKM. The DNA of the CDR3 is TGTGCCAGCAGTATAACCGGGACAGGGCCCGTTCAGCCCCAGCATTTT. Translating it yields CASSITGTGPVQPQHF.

V and J are TRBV18 and TRBJ1-1; unclear D gene. The germline V gene has CDR1 KGHSH and CDR2 LQKENI. The V and J ends lost 2 bases and 5 bases respectively, with 15 bases between them. The length of the CDR3 is 15 residues. The CDR3 nucleotides are TGTGCCAGCTCACCAAATAGCCAGGAGCGGACTGAAGCTTTCTTT. This gives the protein CASSPNSQERTEAFF.

This clone appeared once. The chain employs TRBV27 and TRBJ1-4; D is uncertain. The CDR3 is 16 residues long. Trimming shortened V by 2 bases and J by 4 bases, and 14 bases separated the two germline ends. Germline assignment: CDR1 MNHEY and CDR2 SMNVEV (reference sequence). The CDR3 region has the DNA TGTGCCAGCAGTTTAACTGCGTCGAGCTATAATGAAAAACTGTTTTTT. This gives the protein CASSLTASSYNEKLFF.

J is TRBJ1-3 and V is TRBV28; a possible D gene is TRBD1 (5 bases). V lost 4 bases and J 0 bases, leaving 16 bases between the germline ends. In germline, CDR1 is MDHEN, CDR2 SYDVKM. There are 17 residues in the CDR3. DNA of the CDR3: TGTGCCAGCAGTTCAGGGCGGCTGTTTTACTCTGGAAACACCATATATTTT. It specifies CASSSGRLFYSGNTIYF. Variable domain in full (rest from reference TRBV28 and TRBJ1-3): DVKVTQSSRYLVKRTGEKVFLECVQDMDHENMFWYRQDPGLGLRLIYFSYDVKMKEKGDIPEGYSVSREKKERFSLILESASTNQTSMYLCASSSGRLFYSGNTIYFGEGSWLTVV.

The chain links TRBV28 to TRBJ1-6, with D tentatively TRBD1 (5 bases). Germline CDR1 and CDR2: MDHEN and SYDVKM. The CDR3 has 14 residues. Trimming stripped 4 bases from V and 8 bases from J, with 12 bases between. As DNA, the CDR3 is TGTGCCAGCAGTTATCCCGTCAGGGATTCACCCCTCCACTTT. Translation gives CASSYPVRDSPLHF. The variable domain in full, completed from reference TRBV28 and TRBJ1-6, reads DVKVTQSSRYLVKRTGEKVFLECVQDMDHENMFWYRQDPGLGLRLIYFSYDVKMKEKGDIPEGYSVSREKKERFSLILESASTNQTSMYLCASSYPVRDSPLHFGNGTRLTVT.

The rearrangement uses TRBV5-8 and TRBJ2-7; 9 nucleotides agree with TRBD2. Germline lookup yields CDR1 SGHTS and CDR2 YDEGEE. This CDR3 has 16 amino acids. Trimming took 1 base from V and 4 from J; bases not matched to a gene: 9. The DNA for the CDR3 is TGTGCCAGCAGCTTGATGCTAGCGGGATATAAGTACGAGCAGTACTTC. It encodes CASSLMLAGYKYEQYF.

The chain carries TRBV9 and TRBJ1-1; 7 bases are a match to TRBD1. J lost 1 base, V lost 4 bases, and 4 bases had no gene match. The CDR3 is made up of 14 amino acids. CDR1 and CDR2 from the germline V gene are SGDLS and YYNGEE. The CDR3, as DNA: TGTGCCAGCAGCTCGGGGACAGAGAACACTGAAGCTTTCTTT. This codes for CASSSGTENTEAFF.

This chain connects TRBV20-1 to TRBJ2-1, with 8 bases identical to TRBD1. In germline, CDR1 is DFQATT, CDR2 SNEGSKA (reference sequence). J lost 10 bases, V lost 4 bases, and 3 bases had no gene match. This CDR3 is built from 11 residues. The chain's CDR3 is CSANRDREQFF. The DNA for the CDR3 is TGCAGTGCTAACCGGGACAGGGAGCAGTTCTTC.

Here the CDR3 reads CASSYKREETQYF. Written as DNA, the CDR3 is TGTGCCAGCAGTTACAAGCGGGAGGAGACCCAGTACTTC. The rearrangement joins TRBV6-5 to TRBJ2-5; 8 nucleotides align to TRBD2. The germline V gene has CDR1 MNHEY and CDR2 SVGAGI. The CDR3 is 13 amino acids. With 2 bases clipped from V and 5 bases from J, the junction kept 1 base outside the gene matches.

The chain is built from TRBV27 and TRBJ2-3, with TRBD2 matching 11 bases. From germline, CDR1 is MNHEY and CDR2 SMNVEV (reference sequence). The length of the CDR3 is 15 residues. J lost 14 bases, V lost 6 bases, and 16 bases had no gene match. CDR3 in DNA: TGTGCCAGCAGCCCAGGGACTAGCGGCGGAGAGGTACGGTATTTT. This codes for CASSPGTSGGEVRYF.

CDR3 amino acids: CASSLSYGGDQPQHF. The CDR3 bases are TGTGCCAGCAGTTTATCGTACGGGGGAGATCAGCCCCAGCATTTT. This rearrangement joins TRBV27 to TRBJ1-5; D possibly corresponds to TRBD1 (5 bases). The germline gives CDR1 MNHEY, CDR2 SMNVEV (reference sequence). Trimming took 0 bases from V and 5 from J, leaving 11 bases between them. This CDR3 is 15 amino acids long.

The table lists this clone with a count of one. The rearrangement links TRBV7-2 to TRBJ1-1, with 7 bases lining up with TRBD1. Trimming cost V 5 bases and J 3 bases; bases outside gene matches: 9. The length of the CDR3 is 15 residues. Germline CDR1 SGHTA, CDR2 FQGNSA. This CDR3 is CASSPRQGPYTEAFF. The CDR3 coding sequence is TGTGCCAGCAGCCCAAGACAGGGACCTTACACTGAAGCTTTCTTT.

The CDR3 loop is CASSQEYRPQETQYF. CDR3 in DNA: TGCGCCAGCAGCCAAGAATACAGGCCACAAGAGACCCAGTACTTC. The chain combines TRBV4-1 with TRBJ2-5, with TRBD1 as a possible D gene (5 bases). The CDR3 is 15 residues long. Trimming stripped 0 bases from V and 2 bases from J, with 10 bases between. CDR1 MGHRA and CDR2 YSYEKL come from the germline V gene.

V usage is TRBV5-1 and J usage is TRBJ2-7, with D possibly being TRBD1 (5 bases). Trimming pared 0 bases from V and 3 bases from J, leaving 10 bases between. The CDR3 runs to 14 residues. Germline-derived CDR1 and CDR2 are SGHRS and YFSETQ. CDR3 sequence: CASSLGGPLYEQYF. As DNA, the CDR3 is TGCGCCAGCAGCTTGGGGGGCCCCCTCTACGAGCAGTACTTC.

This clone came up a few times. This chain joins TRBV12-3 or TRBV12-4 and TRBJ1-1; D gene unclear. Deletions cut 3 bases from V and 8 bases from J, with 7 bases between. This CDR3 comprises 11 residues. For the CDR3, the DNA is TGTGCCAGCAGTTTGGTGGCAGAAGCTTTCTTT. Translating it yields CASSLVAEAFF.

The chain employs TRBV7-2 and TRBJ2-7; D perhaps matches TRBD2 (6 bases). Trimming left V 1 base short and J 2 bases short, with 15 bases between. In germline, CDR1 is SGHTA, CDR2 FQGNSA. The CDR3 totals 16 residues. The CDR3 bases are TGTGCCAGCAGCTTAGAGGTTGGGGCGGGGACCTACGAGCAGTACGTC. It specifies CASSLEVGAGTYEQYV.

The CDR3 DNA sequence: TGTGCCAGCAGCACTGAGAGTGCTGGGGCCAACGTCCTGACTTTC. Protein product: CASSTESAGANVLTF. V is TRBV9 and J is TRBJ2-6; D ambiguous. Trimming shortened V by 4 bases and J by 2 bases, and 10 bases separated the two germline ends. This CDR3 contains 15 residues. From germline, CDR1 is SGDLS and CDR2 YYNGEE.

This clone turned up a few times. This sequence joins TRBV27 and TRBJ2-1, with 8 nucleotides matching TRBD1. J gave up 6 bases and V 2 bases, and 9 bases lay outside the gene matches. This CDR3 is built from 16 residues. Germline CDR1 is MNHEY and CDR2 is SMNVEV (reference sequence). The CDR3 DNA follows: TGTGCCAGCAGTTTAAGGGAAGGACAGGGTTTCAATGAGCAGTTCTTC. Translating gives CASSLREGQGFNEQFF.

This clone was observed a handful of times. The gene calls are TRBV18 and TRBJ2-2; possible D gene TRBD1, 6 bases. This CDR3 has 15 residues. In germline, CDR1 is KGHSH, CDR2 LQKENI. Deletions cut 0 bases from V and 1 base from J, with 6 bases between. The CDR3 coding sequence is TGTGCCAGCTCACCACCGGGACAGAACACCGGGGAGCTGTTTTTT. As protein: CASSPPGQNTGELFF.

This clone was seen a single time. This chain uses TRBV3-1 (or the pseudogene TRBV3-2) with TRBJ2-3; the match to TRBD1 covers 7 bases. V shed 5 bases, J shed 4 bases, and the junction held 3 bases outside the gene matches. The CDR3 runs to 13 residues. Germline lookup yields CDR1 LGHDT and CDR2 YNNKEL (reference sequence). The CDR3, as DNA: TGTGCCAGCAGCAAAGGGGGCGCAGATACGCAGTATTTT. Its protein product is CASSKGGADTQYF.

The V call is TRBV9, the J call TRBJ2-2; D perhaps matches TRBD1 (6 bases). V shed 4 bases and J shed 5 bases, with 12 bases lying between them. CDR1 and CDR2 (germline): SGDLS, YYNGEE. The CDR3 runs to 14 residues. The CDR3: CASSREGGTGELFF. CDR3 coding DNA: TGTGCCAGCAGCCGGGAAGGGGGAACCGGGGAGCTGTTTTTT.